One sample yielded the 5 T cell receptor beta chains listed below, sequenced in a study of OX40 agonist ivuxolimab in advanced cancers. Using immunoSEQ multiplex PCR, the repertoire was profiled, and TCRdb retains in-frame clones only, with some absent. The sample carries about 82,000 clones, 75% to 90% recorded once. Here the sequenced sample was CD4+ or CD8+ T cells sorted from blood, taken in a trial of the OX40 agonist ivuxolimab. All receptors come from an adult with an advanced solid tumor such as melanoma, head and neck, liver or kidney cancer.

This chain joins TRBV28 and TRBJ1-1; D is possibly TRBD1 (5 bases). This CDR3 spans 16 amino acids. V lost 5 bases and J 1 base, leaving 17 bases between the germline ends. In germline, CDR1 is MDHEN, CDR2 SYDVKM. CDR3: CASSPAEGRGNTEAFF. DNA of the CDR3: TGTGCCAGCAGTCCCGCGGAGGGGCGGGGGAACACTGAAGCTTTCTTT.

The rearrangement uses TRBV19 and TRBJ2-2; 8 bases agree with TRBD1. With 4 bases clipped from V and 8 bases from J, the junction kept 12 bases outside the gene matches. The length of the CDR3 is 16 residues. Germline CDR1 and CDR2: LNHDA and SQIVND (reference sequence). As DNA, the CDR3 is TGTGCCAGTAGTACCTCCGGGACAGGTTTTTTGGGGGAGCTGTTTTTT. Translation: CASSTSGTGFLGELFF.

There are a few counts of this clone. CDR3 sequence reads: CASSPQGALWDEQYF. CDR3 coding DNA: TGTGCCAGCAGTCCACAGGGGGCATTGTGGGACGAGCAGTACTTC. The chain couples TRBV6-1 to TRBJ2-7; 9 bases line up with TRBD1. Germline values: CDR1 MNHNS, CDR2 SASEGT. The CDR3 is 15 residues long. With V trimmed by 5 bases and J by 5 bases, 10 bases remained unmatched.

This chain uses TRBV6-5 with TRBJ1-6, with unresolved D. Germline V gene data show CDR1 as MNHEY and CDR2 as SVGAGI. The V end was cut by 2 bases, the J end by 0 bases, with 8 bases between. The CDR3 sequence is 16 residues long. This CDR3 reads CASSYGGISYNSPLHF. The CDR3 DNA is TGTGCCAGCAGTTACGGCGGGATCTCCTATAATTCACCCCTCCACTTT.

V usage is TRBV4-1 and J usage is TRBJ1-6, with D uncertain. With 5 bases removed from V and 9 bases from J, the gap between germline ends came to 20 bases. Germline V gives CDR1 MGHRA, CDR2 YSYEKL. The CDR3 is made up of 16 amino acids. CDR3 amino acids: CASSTSHPSTSSPLHF. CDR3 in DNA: TGCGCCAGCAGCACCTCTCACCCTTCAACAAGTTCACCCCTCCACTTT.